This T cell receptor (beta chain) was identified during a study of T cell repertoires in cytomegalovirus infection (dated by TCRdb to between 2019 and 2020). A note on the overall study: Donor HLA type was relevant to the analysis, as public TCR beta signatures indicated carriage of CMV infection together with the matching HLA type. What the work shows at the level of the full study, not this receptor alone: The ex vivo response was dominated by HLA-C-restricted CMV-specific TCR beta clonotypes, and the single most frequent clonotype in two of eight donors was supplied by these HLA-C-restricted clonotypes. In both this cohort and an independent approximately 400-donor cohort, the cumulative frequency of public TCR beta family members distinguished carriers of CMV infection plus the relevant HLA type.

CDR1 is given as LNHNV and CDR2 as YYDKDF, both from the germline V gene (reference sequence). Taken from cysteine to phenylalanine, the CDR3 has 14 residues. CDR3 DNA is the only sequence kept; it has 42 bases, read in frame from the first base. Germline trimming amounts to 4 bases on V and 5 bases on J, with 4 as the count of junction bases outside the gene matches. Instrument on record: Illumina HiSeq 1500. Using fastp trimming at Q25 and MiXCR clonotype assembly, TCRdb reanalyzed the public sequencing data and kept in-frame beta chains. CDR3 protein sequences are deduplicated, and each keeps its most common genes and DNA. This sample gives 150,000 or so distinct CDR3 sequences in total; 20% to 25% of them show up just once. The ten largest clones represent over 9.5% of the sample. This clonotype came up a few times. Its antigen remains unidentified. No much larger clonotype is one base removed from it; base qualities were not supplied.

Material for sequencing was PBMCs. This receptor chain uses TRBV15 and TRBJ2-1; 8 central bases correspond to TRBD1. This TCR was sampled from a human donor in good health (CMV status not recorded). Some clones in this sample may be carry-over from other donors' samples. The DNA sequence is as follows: TGTGCCACCAGCACAGGGGGCTGGGACAATGAGCAGTTCTTC. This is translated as CATSTGGWDNEQFF.